Each of the 6 T cell receptor beta chains below was sequenced from the same sample in a study of patients and donors after allogeneic stem cell transplantation. MiXCR, run by TCRdb on the RT-PCR reads, gives a single entry per CDR3 protein. The repertoire holds over 150,000 distinct CDR3 sequences, with about 32% as singletons. The sequenced material came from blood, either unsorted or a sorted T cell fraction (not recorded which). The receptors here all came from a human donor who was either an allogeneic HSCT recipient or a stem cell or donor lymphocyte infusion donor (not recorded which). It is not recorded whose cells these are; they may come from a transplant donor.

This sequence joins TRBV7-2 and TRBJ2-5, with D hard to call. CDR3 length equals 11 residues. Germline values: CDR1 SGHTA, CDR2 FQGNSA. V lost 3 bases, J lost 5 bases, and 4 bases lay in between. The CDR3 DNA reads TGTGCCAGCAGCTTCTTGGAGACCCAGTACTTC. This translates into CASSFLETQYF.

The chain employs TRBV6-2 or TRBV6-3 and TRBJ2-1, with 7 bases aligning to TRBD2. The CDR3 consists of 17 residues. V lost 4 bases to trimming and J lost 7 bases; unmatched junction nucleotides: 16. The V gene's germline CDR1 is MNHEY and CDR2 SVGEGT. The CDR3 loop is CASSWFLAVEALNEQFF. CDR3 nucleotide sequence: TGTGCCAGCAGTTGGTTCCTAGCGGTAGAGGCCCTAAATGAGCAGTTCTTC.

The V call is TRBV12-2, the J call TRBJ2-7; TRBD2, the D gene given by the table, was not confirmed from the DNA. TRBV12-2 has pseudogene status. This CDR3 has 16 residues. CDR3 protein: CASRFSPKREAYEQYF. The CDR3 nucleotides are TGTGCAAGTCGCTTCAGCCCCAAGCGGGAGGCCTACGAGCAGTACTTC.

The chain uses TRBV5-8 and TRBJ2-7; TRBD2 aligns across 8 bases. The CDR3 is 11 residues long. Germline CDR1 and CDR2: SGHTS and YDEGEE. After removal of 6 bases from V and 7 bases from J, the junction contained 3 bases not matched to a gene. CDR3 DNA: TGTGCCAGCACCTCGGGAGGGGAGCAGTACTTC. Translated: CASTSGGEQYF.

The V call is TRBV28, the J call TRBJ2-5; D is perhaps TRBD2 (6 bases). The CDR3 contains 18 residues. From germline, CDR1 is MDHEN and CDR2 SYDVKM. V lost 4 bases to trimming and J lost 5 bases, with 26 bases between them. The CDR3 bases are TGTGCCAGCAGTTCCCCCAATGCCTGGGACTTCATGGGTGAGACCCAGTACTTC. This sequence encodes CASSSPNAWDFMGETQYF.

This clonotype has more than one count but fewer than ten. The chain has TRBV6-4 and TRBJ1-3; D gene unclear. CDR3 size: 15 residues. Germline-derived CDR1 and CDR2 are MRHNA and SNTAGT. V shed 9 bases and J shed 0 bases, with 15 bases lying between them. The CDR3 region has the DNA TGTGCCAGTAATGGACTGAGGGTCTCTGGAAACACCATATATTTT. Translated, it gives CASNGLRVSGNTIYF.